The present T cell receptor beta chain was sequenced within a study of shared clonotypes between healthy human individuals. Study-level findings and limits: Sampling used blood alone; tissue repertoires probably differ. The study generally estimated greater richness for naive than memory subsets.

Only CD45RO-negative cells positively selected for CCR7 counted as naive CD8 cells, so terminally differentiated effector memory CD45RA+ cells were excluded. Everyone who donated was a Caucasian adult who lived in Nashville, Tennessee. The method was immunoSEQ multiplex PCR; TCRdb's version includes in-frame clones alone and lacks a portion of them. The table includes around 2,100,000 clones, roughly 94% detected once. Of note for this clone: Its target is unknown.

This TCR derives from a man in his late teens or twenties in good health. Sequencing was performed on naive CD8+ T cells sorted from blood.

CDR3 nucleotide sequence: TGTGCCAGCAGAGACAGGGGATGGGGGGAGACCCAGTACTTC. Translating gives CASRDRGWGETQYF. The chain carries TRBV6-5 and TRBJ2-5; 8 bases are shared with TRBD1. Germline CDR1 is MNHEY and CDR2 is SVGAGI. J gave up 5 bases and V 6 bases, and 8 bases lay outside the gene matches. The CDR3 consists of 14 residues.